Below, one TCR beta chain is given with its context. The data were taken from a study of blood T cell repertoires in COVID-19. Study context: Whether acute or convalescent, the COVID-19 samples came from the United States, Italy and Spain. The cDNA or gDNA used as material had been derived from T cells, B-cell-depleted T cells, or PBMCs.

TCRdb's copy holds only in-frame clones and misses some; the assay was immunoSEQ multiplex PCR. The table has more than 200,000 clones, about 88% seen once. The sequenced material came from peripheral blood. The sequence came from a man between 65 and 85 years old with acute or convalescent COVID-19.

CDR3: CSVEGAGVPNEQFF. The CDR3 DNA is TGCAGCGTTGAAGGAGCGGGAGTCCCCAATGAGCAGTTCTTC. V gene TRBV29-1 combines with J gene TRBJ2-1; 8 bases are shared with TRBD2. Germline assignment: CDR1 SQVTM and CDR2 ANQGSEA. The CDR3 loop spans 14 amino acids. V dropped 1 base and J dropped 6; count of bases not matched to a gene: 5.